The sequence of this T cell receptor beta chain was determined in a study of T cells after yellow fever vaccination. This clonotype was counted many times. MiXCR was run by TCRdb on the 5' RACE reads, yielding one entry per CDR3 protein. The profile shows some 260,000 distinct CDR3 sequences, approximately 5.2% of them singletons. The TCR sequence derives from a man between 18 and 35 years old who received the YFV17D yellow fever vaccine. Specimen: CD4+ T cells sorted from PBMCs, collected on the day of the yellow fever booster vaccination.

The CDR3 region has the DNA TGTGCCAGCAGCTTGCAGGGGGACACACCTTATGGCTACACCTTC. Its translation: CASSLQGDTPYGYTF. V usage is TRBV7-2 and J usage is TRBJ1-2; 7 bases fit TRBD1. Germline V lookup: CDR1 SGHTA, CDR2 FQGNSA. The V gene end was trimmed by 3 bases and the J gene end by 5 bases; junction bases not matched to a gene: 9. The CDR3 covers 15 residues.